This T cell receptor beta chain was sequenced during a study of T cell repertoires in cytomegalovirus infection. Each CDR3 protein is one row after TCRdb ran MiXCR on the reads. This table has roughly 68,000 distinct CDR3 sequences, about 23% appearing once. Germline CDR1 LNHDA, CDR2 SQIVND (reference sequence). The V gene end was trimmed by 6 bases and the J gene end by 3 bases; junction bases not matched to a gene: 9. The CDR3 sequence is 17 residues long. Details on this clonotype: The antigen remains undetermined.

The clonotype comes from a human donor in good health (CMV status not recorded). Some clones in this sample may be carry-over from other donors' samples. Sequencing was performed on PBMCs, sequenced either directly or after in vitro stimulation (not recorded which). V usage is TRBV19 and J usage is TRBJ2-7; 15 bases match TRBD2. CDR3 DNA sequence: TGTGCCAGTAGCCCAGAGGGACTAGCGGGAGGCGACTACGAGCAGTACTTC. Its protein is CASSPEGLAGGDYEQYF.